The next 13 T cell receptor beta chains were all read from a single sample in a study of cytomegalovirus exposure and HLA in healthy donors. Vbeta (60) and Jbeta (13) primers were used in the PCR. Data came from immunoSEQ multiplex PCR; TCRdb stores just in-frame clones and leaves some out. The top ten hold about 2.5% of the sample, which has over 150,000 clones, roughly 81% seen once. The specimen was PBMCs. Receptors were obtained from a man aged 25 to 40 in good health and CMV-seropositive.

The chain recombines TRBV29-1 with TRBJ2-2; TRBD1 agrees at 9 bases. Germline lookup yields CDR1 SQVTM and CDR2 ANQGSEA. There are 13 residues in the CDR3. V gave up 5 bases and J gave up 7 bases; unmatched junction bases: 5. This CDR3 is CSVHRGRGGELFF. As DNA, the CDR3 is TGCAGCGTTCACAGGGGGCGAGGCGGGGAGCTGTTTTTT.

The CDR3: CASSLEGAYEQYF. CDR3 bases: TGTGCCAGCAGCTTGGAAGGGGCGTACGAGCAGTACTTC. This chain links TRBV5-6 with TRBJ2-5; D perhaps matches TRBD1 (5 bases). With the DNA end fitting TRBJ2-7 better, the J assignment may be wrong. The CDR3 loop spans 13 amino acids. Germline V gene lookup returns CDR1 SGHDT and CDR2 YYEEEE.

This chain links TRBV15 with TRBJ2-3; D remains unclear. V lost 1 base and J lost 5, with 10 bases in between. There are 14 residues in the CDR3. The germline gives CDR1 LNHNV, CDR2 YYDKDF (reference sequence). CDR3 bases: TGTGCCACCAGCAGAGGGCTGGCACGAGATACGCAGTATTTT. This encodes CATSRGLARDTQYF.

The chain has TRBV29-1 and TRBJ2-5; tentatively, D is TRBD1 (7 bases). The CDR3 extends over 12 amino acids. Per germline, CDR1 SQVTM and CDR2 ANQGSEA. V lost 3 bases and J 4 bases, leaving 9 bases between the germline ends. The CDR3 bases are TGCAGCGTTGAGGAGGGGGCAGAGACCCAGTACTTC. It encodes CSVEEGAETQYF.

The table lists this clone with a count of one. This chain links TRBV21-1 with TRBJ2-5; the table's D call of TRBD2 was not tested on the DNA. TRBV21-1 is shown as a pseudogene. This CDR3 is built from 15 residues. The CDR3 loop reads CASSKEASGRQTQYF. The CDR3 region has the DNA TGTGCCAGCAGCAAAGAGGCTAGCGGGAGACAGACCCAGTACTTC.

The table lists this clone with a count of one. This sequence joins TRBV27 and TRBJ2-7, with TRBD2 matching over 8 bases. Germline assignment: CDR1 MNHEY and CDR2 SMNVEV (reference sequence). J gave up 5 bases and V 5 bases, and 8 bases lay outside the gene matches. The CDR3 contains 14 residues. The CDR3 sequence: CASSRAGLVHEQYF. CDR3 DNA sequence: TGTGCCAGCAGTAGAGCGGGACTAGTTCACGAGCAGTACTTC.

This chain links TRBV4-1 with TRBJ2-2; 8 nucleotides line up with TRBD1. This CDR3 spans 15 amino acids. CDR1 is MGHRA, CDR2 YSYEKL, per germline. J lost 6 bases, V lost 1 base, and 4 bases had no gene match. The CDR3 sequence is CASSQGTGFAGELFF. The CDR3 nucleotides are TGCGCCAGCAGCCAAGGGACAGGGTTTGCCGGGGAGCTGTTTTTT.

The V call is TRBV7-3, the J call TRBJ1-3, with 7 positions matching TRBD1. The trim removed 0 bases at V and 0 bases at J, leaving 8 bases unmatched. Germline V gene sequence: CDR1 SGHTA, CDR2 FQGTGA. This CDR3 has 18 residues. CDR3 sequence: CASSLTGQTHLSGNTIYF. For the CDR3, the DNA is TGTGCCAGCAGCTTAACGGGACAGACCCATCTCTCTGGAAACACCATATATTTT.

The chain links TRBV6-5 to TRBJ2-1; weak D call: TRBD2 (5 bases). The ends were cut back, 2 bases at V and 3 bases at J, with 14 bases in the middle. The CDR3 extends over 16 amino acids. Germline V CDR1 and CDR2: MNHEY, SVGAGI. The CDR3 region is CASSYKSLANYNEQFF. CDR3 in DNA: TGTGCCAGCAGTTACAAAAGTCTAGCCAACTACAATGAGCAGTTCTTC.

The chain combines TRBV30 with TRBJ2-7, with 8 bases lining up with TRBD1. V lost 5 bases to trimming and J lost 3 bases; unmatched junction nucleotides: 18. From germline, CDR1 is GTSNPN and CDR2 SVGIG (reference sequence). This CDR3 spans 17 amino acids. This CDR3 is CAWSIRRWTGRSYEQYF. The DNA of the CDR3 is TGTGCCTGGTCTATAAGGCGTTGGACAGGGAGAAGCTACGAGCAGTACTTC.

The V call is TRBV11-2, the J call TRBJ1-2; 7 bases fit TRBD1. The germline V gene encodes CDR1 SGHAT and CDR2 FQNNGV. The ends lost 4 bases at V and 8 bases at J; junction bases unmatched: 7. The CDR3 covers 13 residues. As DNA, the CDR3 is TGTGCCAGCAGCTCGCGACAGGGAGAAGGCTACACCTTC. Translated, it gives CASSSRQGEGYTF.

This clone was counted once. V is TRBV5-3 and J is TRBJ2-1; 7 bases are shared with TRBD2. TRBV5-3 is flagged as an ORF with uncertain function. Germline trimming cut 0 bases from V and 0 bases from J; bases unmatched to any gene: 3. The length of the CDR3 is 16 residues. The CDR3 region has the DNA TGTGCCAGAAGCTTGGATTGGGGGGGCTCCTACAATGAGCAGTTCTTC. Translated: CARSLDWGGSYNEQFF.

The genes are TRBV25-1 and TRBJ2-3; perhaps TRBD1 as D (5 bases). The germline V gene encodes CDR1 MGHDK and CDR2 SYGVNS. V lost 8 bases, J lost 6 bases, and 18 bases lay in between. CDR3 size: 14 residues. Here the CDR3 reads CASLGQNLLDTQYF. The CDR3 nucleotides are TGTGCCAGCCTGGGGCAGAACTTGTTGGATACGCAGTATTTT.